These 26 T cell receptor beta chains were sequenced from one sample in a study of cytomegalovirus exposure and HLA in healthy donors. In the PCR, 60 Vbeta and 13 Jbeta primers were used. Profiling relied on immunoSEQ multiplex PCR, and the TCRdb table lists in-frame clones only, not all of them. The repertoire holds about 40,000 clones, 50% seen once, with about 12% in the top ten. Input material: PBMCs. These receptors were collected from a human donor in good health.

V and J are TRBV11-1 and TRBJ2-6; no clear D. The CDR3 is 17 residues long. Germline loops: CDR1 SGHAT, CDR2 FQDESV (reference sequence). V was cut by 3 bases and J by 0 bases, with 12 bases left in between. CDR3 coding DNA: TGTGCCAGCAGCTTTGAACTCCCGGGCTCTGGGGCCAACGTCCTGACTTTC. Amino acids: CASSFELPGSGANVLTF.

V is TRBV10-3 and J is TRBJ2-5; D remains unclear. The CDR3 loop spans 14 amino acids. V dropped 5 bases and J dropped 0 bases, with 10 bases sitting between them. Germline V gene sequence: CDR1 ENHRY, CDR2 SYGVKD. DNA of the CDR3: TGTGCCATCAGTAAGACACCGTACCAAGAGACCCAGTACTTC. Its protein is CAISKTPYQETQYF.

This clone occurred a few times. This rearrangement joins TRBV6-1 to TRBJ2-7; TRBD1 aligns across 10 bases. CDR1 is MNHNS, CDR2 SASEGT, per germline. V shed 3 bases, J shed 1 base, and the junction held 3 bases outside the gene matches. CDR3 length: 15 amino acids. CDR3 DNA sequence: TGTGCCAGCAGTGAGAGGGACAGGGGTTCCTACGAGCAGTACTTC. Its translation is CASSERDRGSYEQYF.

J is TRBJ1-6 and V is TRBV6-5, with 7 bases that match TRBD1. V shed 5 bases and J 7 bases; nucleotides not matched to a gene: 5. CDR1 and CDR2 (germline): MNHEY, SVGAGI. This CDR3 comprises 14 residues. The CDR3 loop is CASSRQGGNSPLHF. The CDR3 DNA reads as TGTGCCAGCAGTAGACAGGGTGGGAATTCACCCCTCCACTTT.

This chain uses TRBV7-3 with TRBJ1-4, with D hard to call. This CDR3 comprises 15 residues. Germline CDR1 SGHTA, CDR2 FQGTGA. V lost 5 bases and J 6 bases, leaving 16 bases between the germline ends. The CDR3 is CASSKDGSGDEKLFF. In DNA form, the CDR3 reads TGTGCCAGCAGCAAGGACGGGTCGGGAGATGAAAAACTGTTTTTT.

This clone has only one observation. This sequence joins TRBV7-9 and TRBJ1-4, with 11 bases identical to TRBD1. Germline V gene sequence: CDR1 SEHNR, CDR2 FQNEAQ (reference sequence). Trimming at V came to 5 bases and at J to 6 bases, leaving 5 bases not matched to a gene. This CDR3 has 15 amino acids. For the CDR3, the DNA is TGTGCCAGCAGCCCCGGGACAGGGGGATATGAAAAACTGTTTTTT. It specifies CASSPGTGGYEKLFF.

This clone was seen just once. As DNA, the CDR3 is TGTGCCAGCAGCTCTGGGACAGGGGGCTCTAGGACCTATAATTCACCCCTCCACTTT. Encoded protein: CASSSGTGGSRTYNSPLHF. This chain uses TRBV9 with TRBJ1-6, with 12 bases that match TRBD1. This CDR3 region has 19 residues. V was pared by 4 bases and J by 2 bases, with 10 bases of the junction left unmatched. Germline values: CDR1 SGDLS, CDR2 YYNGEE. Based on the CDR3 plus reference TRBV9 and TRBJ1-6, the full variable domain is DSGVTQTPKHLITATGQRVTLRCSPRSGDLSVYWYQQSLDQGLQFLIQYYNGEERAKGNILERFSAQQFPDLHSELNLSSLELGDSALYFCASSSGTGGSRTYNSPLHFGNGTRLTVT.

The chain carries TRBV19 and TRBJ2-1; maybe TRBD2 (6 bases). Trimming took off 7 bases at V and 6 bases at J, with 25 bases between the two ends. The V gene's germline CDR1 is LNHDA and CDR2 SQIVND (reference sequence). CDR3 length equals 17 residues. The DNA of the CDR3 is TGTGCCAGTAACAGCCGGACCTCCCCGGGGGTGGGCAATGAGCAGTTCTTC. It codes for CASNSRTSPGVGNEQFF.

The chain links TRBV6-5 to TRBJ1-1; 9 nucleotides match TRBD1. V shed 6 bases and J 11 bases; nucleotides not matched to a gene: 13. The CDR3 length is 14 residues. CDR1 and CDR2 (germline): MNHEY, SVGAGI. As DNA, the CDR3 is TGTGCCAGCAGAAAAAAGGGGACAGGGTCCGAGGCTTTCTTT. This gives the protein CASRKKGTGSEAFF.

The genes are TRBV6-5 and TRBJ2-3; tentatively, D is TRBD2 (7 bases). The CDR3 extends over 15 amino acids. Trimming took off 8 bases at V and 0 bases at J, with 15 bases between the two ends. Per the germline V gene, CDR1 is MNHEY and CDR2 is SVGAGI. The CDR3 sequence is CASSWEGVSTDTQYF. The CDR3 coding sequence is TGTGCCAGCTCTTGGGAGGGGGTGAGCACAGATACGCAGTATTTT.

CDR3 DNA sequence: TGTGCCAGCAGCCCTCAGGCCTTAGCCAAAAACATTCAGTACTTC. It yields the protein CASSPQALAKNIQYF. The rearrangement joins TRBV7-9 to TRBJ2-4; D is unclear. Trimming removed 5 bases at V and 0 bases at J, with 11 bases between. The CDR3 loop spans 15 amino acids. The germline V gene has CDR1 SEHNR and CDR2 FQNEAQ (reference sequence).

The CDR3 DNA follows: TGTGCCAGCAGACTACAGGGGGCAGGGAACACCGGGGAGCTGTTTTTT. Protein product: CASRLQGAGNTGELFF. The J gene is TRBJ2-2, the V gene TRBV7-6; 9 bases agree with TRBD1. CDR1 and CDR2 from the germline V gene are SGHVS and FNYEAQ. After removal of 6 bases from V and 1 base from J, the junction contained 6 bases not matched to a gene. This CDR3 is 16 amino acids long. The full variable domain, in which reference TRBV7-6 and TRBJ2-2 provide the parts outside the CDR3, is GAGVSQSPRYKVTKRGQDVALRCDPISGHVSLYWYRQALGQGPEFLTYFNYEAQQDKSGLPNDRFSAERPEGSISTLTIQRTEQRDSAMYRCASRLQGAGNTGELFFGEGSRLTVL.

With regard to this clone: This sample also contains other DNA sequences that code for the same CDR3. This chain links TRBV7-2 with TRBJ2-1; 11 bases map to TRBD1. The CDR3 loop spans 15 amino acids. J lost 9 bases, V lost 0 bases, and 4 bases had no gene match. Germline CDR1 and CDR2: SGHTA and FQGNSA. CDR3 sequence (DNA): TGTGCCAGCAGCTTAGCCGGGACAGGGGGTGGTGAGCAGTTCTTC. Protein product: CASSLAGTGGGEQFF. Together with reference TRBV7-2 and TRBJ2-1, the CDR3 gives the full variable domain: GAGVSQSPSNKVTEKGKDVELRCDPISGHTALYWYRQSLGQGLEFLIYFQGNSAPDKSGLPSDRFSAERTGGSVSTLTIQRTQQEDSAVYLCASSLAGTGGGEQFFGPGTRLTVL.

This chain joins TRBV4-2 and TRBJ1-5, with unresolved D. This CDR3 has 15 residues. Trimming took off 1 base at V and 3 bases at J, with 10 bases between the two ends. Germline V lookup: CDR1 LGHNA, CDR2 YNFKEQ. The CDR3 loop reads CASSQGKQVNQPQHF. The CDR3, as DNA: TGTGCCAGCAGCCAAGGGAAGCAGGTCAATCAGCCCCAGCATTTT.

The J gene is TRBJ2-3, the V gene TRBV9; D possibly corresponds to TRBD2 (5 bases). The V and J ends lost 0 bases and 2 bases respectively, with 7 bases between them. The CDR3 covers 14 residues. CDR1 SGDLS and CDR2 YYNGEE come from the germline V gene. The CDR3 bases are TGTGCCAGCAGCGTAGGCGACTACACAGATACGCAGTATTTT. This sequence encodes CASSVGDYTDTQYF.

The gene calls are TRBV9 and TRBJ2-1; D is ambiguous. The germline gives CDR1 SGDLS, CDR2 YYNGEE. The CDR3 has 15 residues. Trimming shortened V by 0 bases and J by 0 bases, and 7 bases separated the two germline ends. CDR3 loop: CASSVDSGSYNEQFF. The DNA of the CDR3 is TGTGCCAGCAGCGTAGACTCTGGCTCCTACAATGAGCAGTTCTTC.

This clone was counted only a few times. This sequence joins TRBV6-1 and TRBJ1-2; D may be TRBD1 (6 bases). The germline V gene has CDR1 MNHNS and CDR2 SASEGT. The CDR3 is made up of 16 amino acids. Between the trimmed V and J ends, which lost 3 bases and 4 bases, there was a span of 18 bases. The CDR3 DNA sequence: TGTGCCAGCAGTGACGCCCTTAGGACAGCTTTCTATGGCTACACCTTC. This sequence encodes CASSDALRTAFYGYTF.

This clone was counted a few times. This chain joins TRBV13 and TRBJ1-1; 7 positions match TRBD1. The CDR3 spans 17 residues. J gave up 1 base and V 2 bases, and 10 bases lay outside the gene matches. The V gene's germline CDR1 is PRHDT and CDR2 FYEKMQ (reference sequence). The CDR3 protein is CASSLPLGTDANTEAFF. The CDR3 DNA is TGTGCCAGCAGCTTACCTCTGGGGACAGACGCGAACACTGAAGCTTTCTTT.

J is TRBJ2-3 and V is TRBV4-3; D remains ambiguous. From germline, CDR1 is LGHNA and CDR2 YSLEER. With 0 bases removed from V and 9 bases from J, the gap between germline ends came to 13 bases. The length of the CDR3 is 14 residues. The CDR3 reads CASSQERQAGTQYF. CDR3 bases: TGCGCCAGCAGCCAAGAGCGGCAAGCCGGGACGCAGTATTTT.

This clone was observed a few times. This chain joins TRBV30 and TRBJ2-3; the match to TRBD2 covers 8 bases. Germline V gene sequence: CDR1 GTSNPN, CDR2 SVGIG (reference sequence). With 3 bases clipped from V and 2 bases from J, the junction kept 4 bases outside the gene matches. There are 14 residues in the CDR3. In DNA form, the CDR3 reads TGTGCCTGGAGGGCTAGCGGGTTCACAGATACGCAGTATTTT. It specifies CAWRASGFTDTQYF. The full variable domain, rest sourced from reference TRBV30 and TRBJ2-3, is SQTIHQWPATLVQPVGSPLSLECTVEGTSNPNLYWYRQAAGRGLQLLFYSVGIGQISSEVPQNLSASRPQDRQFILSSKKLLLSDSGFYLCAWRASGFTDTQYFGPGTRLTVL.

This rearrangement joins TRBV4-2 to TRBJ2-7, with D possibly being TRBD1 (5 bases). Trimming took 0 bases from V and 3 from J, leaving 6 bases between them. CDR3 length: 13 amino acids. The germline V gene has CDR1 LGHNA and CDR2 YNFKEQ. The CDR3 here is CASSQETVYEQYF. In DNA form, the CDR3 reads TGTGCCAGCAGCCAAGAGACAGTCTACGAGCAGTACTTC.

The chain combines TRBV19 with TRBJ2-7; TRBD2 aligns across 9 bases. Germline V gene sequence: CDR1 LNHDA, CDR2 SQIVND (reference sequence). The CDR3 covers 13 residues. V shed 4 bases, J shed 6 bases, and the junction held 4 bases outside the gene matches. The CDR3 loop reads CASSNLAGSEQYF. The CDR3, as DNA: TGTGCCAGTAGTAACCTAGCGGGAAGCGAGCAGTACTTC.

This chain uses TRBV7-9 with TRBJ2-1; TRBD1 is a possible D gene (5 bases). V was trimmed by 2 bases and J by 4 bases, leaving 12 bases between them. The CDR3 loop spans 15 amino acids. Germline CDR1 SEHNR, CDR2 FQNEAQ (reference sequence). CDR3: CASSLMVGVYNEQFF. DNA of the CDR3: TGTGCCAGCAGCTTAATGGTAGGGGTGTACAATGAGCAGTTCTTC.

This sequence joins TRBV18 and TRBJ2-1; 7 bases line up with TRBD2. The CDR3 totals 15 residues. Trimming took 0 bases from V and 10 from J; bases not matched to a gene: 9. The V gene's germline CDR1 is KGHSH and CDR2 LQKENI. CDR3 coding DNA: TGTGCCAGCTCACCACCGGCCGCGGGAGCGGGGGAGCAGTTCTTC. It is translated as CASSPPAAGAGEQFF.

This chain uses TRBV7-9 with TRBJ2-7; no clear D. V gave up 4 bases and J gave up 3 bases, with 19 bases separating them. Germline CDR1 reads SEHNR; CDR2 reads FQNEAQ (reference sequence). The CDR3 length is 16 residues. The CDR3 here is CASSSPQDPRGYEQYF. DNA of the CDR3: TGTGCCAGCAGCTCCCCTCAAGACCCGCGAGGCTACGAGCAGTACTTC.

In DNA form, the CDR3 reads TGTGCCAGCAGTGAAGCGTCTTATGGCTACACCTTC. This translates into CASSEASYGYTF. The chain joins TRBV6-1 to TRBJ1-2, with unresolved D. Trimming cost V 0 bases and J 5 bases, with 4 bases left between them. The CDR3 is 12 amino acids. CDR1 is MNHNS, CDR2 SASEGT, per germline.